Presented here are 9 T cell receptor beta chains from one specimen sequenced in a study of T cells in Graves' hyperthyroidism and ophthalmopathy. The CDR3 regions of TCR beta were amplified from RNA transcripts. First-round RT-PCR with HTBI primers amplified the TCR CDR3 region. In TCRdb, the multiplex PCR reads were re-called with MiXCR into one record per CDR3 protein. Here the sample spans approximately 380,000 distinct CDR3 sequences, about a fifth being singletons. The sequenced material came from blood. These receptors were taken from a woman younger than 35 with Graves' hyperthyroidism.

Ten or more counts support this clonotype. The V and J genes are TRBV9 and TRBJ2-5, with 8 bases aligning to TRBD2. Germline V CDR1 and CDR2: SGDLS, YYNGEE. The J segment lost 5 bases and the V segment lost 4 bases, leaving 10 bases of the junction unmatched. The CDR3 totals 15 residues. CDR3 in amino acids: CASSRRGGWSETQYF. The CDR3 region has the DNA TGTGCCAGCAGCCGACGGGGGGGCTGGAGTGAGACCCAGTACTTC.

This clonotype occurred many times. The rearrangement uses TRBV12-3 or TRBV12-4 and TRBJ2-7, with D perhaps TRBD1 (5 bases). The CDR3 contains 13 residues. V shed 3 bases and J shed 5 bases, with 11 bases lying between them. The CDR3 sequence is CASSFMGQDEQYF. DNA for the CDR3: TGTGCCAGCAGTTTCATGGGGCAAGACGAGCAGTACTTC.

This clonotype was recorded many times. The gene calls are TRBV6-2 or TRBV6-3 and TRBJ1-5; D is perhaps TRBD1 (5 bases). The CDR3 covers 16 residues. V was shortened by 6 bases and J by 2 bases, with 17 bases between the two germline ends. Germline CDR1 and CDR2: MNHEY and SVGEGT. This CDR3 is CASRPLGDRGNQPQHF. CDR3 DNA: TGTGCCAGCAGACCTCTGGGGGATCGGGGCAATCAGCCCCAGCATTTT.

This clonotype was found once. The chain recombines TRBV2 with TRBJ1-2, with D perhaps matching TRBD1 (5 bases). This CDR3 has 11 amino acids. The V end lost 10 bases, the J end lost 3 bases, and 9 bases lay between the germline ends. Per the germline V gene, CDR1 is SNHLY and CDR2 is FYNNEI. CDR3 sequence reads: CAIRGDYGYTF. CDR3 DNA sequence: TGTGCCATCCGAGGGGACTATGGCTACACCTTC.

The table lists this clonotype with a few counts. The gene calls are TRBV4-2 and TRBJ2-7; no firm D call. V was pared by 1 base and J by 0 bases, with 7 bases between. The CDR3 length is 14 residues. CDR1 and CDR2 from the germline V gene are LGHNA and YNFKEQ. The CDR3 DNA sequence: TGTGCCAGCAGCCAAGGGAAGAGCTCCTACGAGCAGTACTTC. Its protein product is CASSQGKSSYEQYF.

The sample holds many counts of this clonotype. V gene TRBV6-1 combines with J gene TRBJ1-1, with D unclear. This CDR3 has 15 residues. CDR1 is MNHNS and CDR2 is SASEGT in the germline V gene. V gave up 6 bases and J gave up 8 bases, with 22 bases separating them. The CDR3 DNA sequence: TGTGCCAGCAGAGATCGTCGGAGGCCGCTACAAGAAGCTTTCTTT. Protein product: CASRDRRRPLQEAFF.

In its sample, this clonotype was seen many times. This sequence joins TRBV20-1 and TRBJ2-5; D is uncertain. CDR1 and CDR2 from the germline V gene are DFQATT and SNEGSKA (reference sequence). Trimming shortened V by 6 bases and J by 5 bases, and 22 bases separated the two germline ends. The CDR3 spans 15 residues. In DNA, the CDR3 is TGCAGTGCCAAGGCTGTAAGCAAACGGTGGGAGACCCAGTACTTC. It encodes CSAKAVSKRWETQYF.

Many counts were recorded for this clonotype. The rearrangement links TRBV10-3 to TRBJ1-2; tentative D call: TRBD1 (5 bases). CDR3 size: 12 residues. Germline values: CDR1 ENHRY, CDR2 SYGVKD. V was trimmed by 6 bases and J by 6 bases, leaving 11 bases between them. The CDR3 nucleotides are TGTGCCATCAGGGGGGACGGGGATGGCTACACCTTC. Translation: CAIRGDGDGYTF.

This clonotype was observed at least ten times. The CDR3 loop reads CASSLDRGRGRTGELFF. The CDR3 DNA reads TGTGCCAGCAGCTTAGATCGCGGCAGGGGGCGCACCGGGGAGCTGTTTTTT. The rearrangement joins TRBV11-2 to TRBJ2-2, with 8 bases that match TRBD1. V lost 0 bases, J lost 4 bases, and 7 bases stayed unmatched. CDR3 size: 17 residues. Germline V gene sequence: CDR1 SGHAT, CDR2 FQNNGV.